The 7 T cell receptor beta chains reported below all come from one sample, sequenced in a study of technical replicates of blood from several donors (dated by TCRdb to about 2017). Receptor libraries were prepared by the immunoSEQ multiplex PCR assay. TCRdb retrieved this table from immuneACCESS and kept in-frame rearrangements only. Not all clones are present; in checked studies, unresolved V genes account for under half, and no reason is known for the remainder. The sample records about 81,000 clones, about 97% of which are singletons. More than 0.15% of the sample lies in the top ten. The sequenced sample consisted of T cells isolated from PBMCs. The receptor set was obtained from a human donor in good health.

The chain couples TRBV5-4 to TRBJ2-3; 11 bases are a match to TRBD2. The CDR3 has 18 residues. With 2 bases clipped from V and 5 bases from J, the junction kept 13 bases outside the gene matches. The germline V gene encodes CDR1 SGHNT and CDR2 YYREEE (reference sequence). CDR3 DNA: TGTGCCAGCAGCTTTTTACCTAGCGGGAGGTCAAGGAAAGATACGCAGTATTTT. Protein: CASSFLPSGRSRKDTQYF.

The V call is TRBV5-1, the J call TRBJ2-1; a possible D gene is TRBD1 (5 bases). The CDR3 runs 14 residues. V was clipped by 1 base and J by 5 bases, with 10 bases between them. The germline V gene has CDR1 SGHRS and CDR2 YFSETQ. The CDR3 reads CASSLFGADNEQFF. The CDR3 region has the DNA TGCGCCAGCAGCTTGTTTGGGGCAGACAATGAGCAGTTCTTC.

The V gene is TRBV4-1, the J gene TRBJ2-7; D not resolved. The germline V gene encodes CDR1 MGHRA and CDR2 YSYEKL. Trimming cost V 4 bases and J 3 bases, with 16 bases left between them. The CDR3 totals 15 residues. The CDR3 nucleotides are TGCGCCAGCAGCCTGGGTACTATGGGTAGCTACGAGCAGTACTTC. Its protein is CASSLGTMGSYEQYF.

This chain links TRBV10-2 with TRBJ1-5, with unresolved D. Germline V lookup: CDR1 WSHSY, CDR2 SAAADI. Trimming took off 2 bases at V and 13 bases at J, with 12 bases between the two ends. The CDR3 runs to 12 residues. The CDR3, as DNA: TGCGCCAGCAGTGAGGGCCCGCAGGCTCAGCATTTT. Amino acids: CASSEGPQAQHF.

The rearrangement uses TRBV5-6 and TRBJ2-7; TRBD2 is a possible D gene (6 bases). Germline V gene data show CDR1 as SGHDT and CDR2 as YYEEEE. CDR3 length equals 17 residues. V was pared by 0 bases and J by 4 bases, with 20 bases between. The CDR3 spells CASSLGYDGAGTYEQYF. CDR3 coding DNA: TGTGCCAGCAGCTTGGGATATGACGGGGCAGGGACTTACGAGCAGTACTTC.

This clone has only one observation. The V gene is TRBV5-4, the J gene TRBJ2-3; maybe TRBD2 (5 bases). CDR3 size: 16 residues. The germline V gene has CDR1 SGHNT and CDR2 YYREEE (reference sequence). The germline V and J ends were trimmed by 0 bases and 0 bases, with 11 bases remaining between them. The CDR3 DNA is TGTGCCAGCAGCTTGGTGCCCCGGGGTAGCACAGATACGCAGTATTTT. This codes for CASSLVPRGSTDTQYF.

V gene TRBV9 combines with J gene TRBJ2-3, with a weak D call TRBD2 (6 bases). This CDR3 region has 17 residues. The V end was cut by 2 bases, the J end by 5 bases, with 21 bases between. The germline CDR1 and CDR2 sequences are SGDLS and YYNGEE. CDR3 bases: TGTGCCAGCAGCGTTGGAGGTCAAAACCGGGGGAGAGATACGCAGTATTTT. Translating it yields CASSVGGQNRGRDTQYF.